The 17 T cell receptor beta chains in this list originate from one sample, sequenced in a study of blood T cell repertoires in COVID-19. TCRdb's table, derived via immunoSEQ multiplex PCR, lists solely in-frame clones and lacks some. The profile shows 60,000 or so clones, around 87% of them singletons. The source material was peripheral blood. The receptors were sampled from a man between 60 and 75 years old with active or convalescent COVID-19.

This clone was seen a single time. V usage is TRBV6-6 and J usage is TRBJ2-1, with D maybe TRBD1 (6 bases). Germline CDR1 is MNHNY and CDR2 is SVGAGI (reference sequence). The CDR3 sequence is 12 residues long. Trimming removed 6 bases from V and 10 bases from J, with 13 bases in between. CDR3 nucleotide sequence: TGTGCCAGCAGCCTCCCGCAGGGGGAGCAGTTCTTC. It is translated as CASSLPQGEQFF.

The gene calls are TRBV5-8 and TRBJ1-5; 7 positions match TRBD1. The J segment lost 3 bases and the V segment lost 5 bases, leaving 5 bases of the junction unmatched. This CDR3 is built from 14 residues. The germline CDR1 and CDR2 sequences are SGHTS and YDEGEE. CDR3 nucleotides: TGTGCCAGCAGGAGGGGACAGTACAATCAGCCCCAGCATTTT. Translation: CASRRGQYNQPQHF.

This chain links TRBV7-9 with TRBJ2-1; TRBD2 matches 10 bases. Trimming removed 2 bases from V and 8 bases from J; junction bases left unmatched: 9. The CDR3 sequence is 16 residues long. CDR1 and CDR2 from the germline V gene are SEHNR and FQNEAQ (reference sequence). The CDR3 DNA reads TGTGCCAGCAGCTTACGGGCTACAAGCGGGAGGGATGAGCAGTTCTTC. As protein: CASSLRATSGRDEQFF.

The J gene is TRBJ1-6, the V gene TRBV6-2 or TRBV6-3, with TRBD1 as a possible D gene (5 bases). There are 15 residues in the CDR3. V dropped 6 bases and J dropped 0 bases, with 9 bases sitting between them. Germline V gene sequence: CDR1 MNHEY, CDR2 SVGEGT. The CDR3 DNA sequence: TGTGCCAGCAGCCTCGACAGCTCCTATAATTCACCCCTCCACTTT. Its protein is CASSLDSSYNSPLHF.

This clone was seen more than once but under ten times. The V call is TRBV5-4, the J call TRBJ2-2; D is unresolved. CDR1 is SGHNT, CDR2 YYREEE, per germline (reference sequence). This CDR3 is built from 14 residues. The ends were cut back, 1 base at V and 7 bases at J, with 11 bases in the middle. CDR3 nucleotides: TGTGCCAGCAGCTTGACGGGTGCCAGCGGGGAGCTGTTTTTT. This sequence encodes CASSLTGASGELFF.

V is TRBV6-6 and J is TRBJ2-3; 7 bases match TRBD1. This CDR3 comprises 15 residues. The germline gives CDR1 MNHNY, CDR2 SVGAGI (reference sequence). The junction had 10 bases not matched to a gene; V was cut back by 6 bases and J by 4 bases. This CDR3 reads CASSPSRQGPDTQYF. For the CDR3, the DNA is TGTGCCAGCAGCCCCTCACGACAGGGTCCAGATACGCAGTATTTT.

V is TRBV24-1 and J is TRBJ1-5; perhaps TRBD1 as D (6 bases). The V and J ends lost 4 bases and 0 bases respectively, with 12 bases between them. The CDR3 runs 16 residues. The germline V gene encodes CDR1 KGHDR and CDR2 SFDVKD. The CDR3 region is CATSETDRNSNQPQHF. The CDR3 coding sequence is TGTGCCACCAGTGAAACCGACAGGAATAGCAATCAGCCCCAGCATTTT.

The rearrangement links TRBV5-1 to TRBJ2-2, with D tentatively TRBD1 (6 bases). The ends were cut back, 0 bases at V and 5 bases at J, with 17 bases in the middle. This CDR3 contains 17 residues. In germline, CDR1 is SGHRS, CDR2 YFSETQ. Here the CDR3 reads CASSLEGAGDGTGELFF. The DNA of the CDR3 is TGCGCCAGCAGCTTGGAGGGCGCAGGGGACGGGACCGGGGAGCTGTTTTTT.

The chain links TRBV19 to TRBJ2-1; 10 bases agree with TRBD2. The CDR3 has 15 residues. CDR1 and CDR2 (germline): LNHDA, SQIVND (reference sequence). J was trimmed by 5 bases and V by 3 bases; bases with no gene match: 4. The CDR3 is CASSILAGANNEQFF. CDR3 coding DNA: TGTGCCAGTAGTATTCTAGCGGGGGCAAACAATGAGCAGTTCTTC.

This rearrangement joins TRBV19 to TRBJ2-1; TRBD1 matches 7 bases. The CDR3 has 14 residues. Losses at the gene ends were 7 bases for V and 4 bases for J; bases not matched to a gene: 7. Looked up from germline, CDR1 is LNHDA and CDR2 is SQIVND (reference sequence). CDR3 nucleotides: TGTGCCAGTATGGGACAGCCCTTGTACAATGAGCAGTTCTTC. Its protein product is CASMGQPLYNEQFF. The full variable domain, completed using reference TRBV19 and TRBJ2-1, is DGGITQSPKYLFRKEGQNVTLSCEQNLNHDAMYWYRQDPGQGLRLIYYSQIVNDFQKGDIAEGYSVSREKKESFPLTVTSAQKNPTAFYLCASMGQPLYNEQFFGPGTRLTVL.

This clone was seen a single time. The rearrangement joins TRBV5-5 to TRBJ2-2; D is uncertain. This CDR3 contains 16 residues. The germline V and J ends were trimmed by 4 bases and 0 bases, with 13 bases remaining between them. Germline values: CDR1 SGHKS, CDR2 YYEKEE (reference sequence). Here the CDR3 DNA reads TGTGCCAGCAGCCCTGAGTGGGCTACGAACACCGGGGAGCTGTTTTTT. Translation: CASSPEWATNTGELFF. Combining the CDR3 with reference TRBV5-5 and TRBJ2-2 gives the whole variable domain DAGVTQSPTHLIKTRGQQVTLRCSPISGHKSVSWYQQVLGQGPQFIFQYYEKEERGRGNFPDRFSARQFPNYSSELNVNALLLGDSALYLCASSPEWATNTGELFFGEGSRLTVL.

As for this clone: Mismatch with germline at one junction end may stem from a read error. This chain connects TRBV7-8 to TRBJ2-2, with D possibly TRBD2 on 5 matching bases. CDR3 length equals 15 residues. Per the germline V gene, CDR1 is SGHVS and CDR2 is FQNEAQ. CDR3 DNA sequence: TGTGCCAGCCGGGAAACAGCCCTTGGCACCAGGGAGCTGTTTTTT. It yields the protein CASRETALGTRELFF.

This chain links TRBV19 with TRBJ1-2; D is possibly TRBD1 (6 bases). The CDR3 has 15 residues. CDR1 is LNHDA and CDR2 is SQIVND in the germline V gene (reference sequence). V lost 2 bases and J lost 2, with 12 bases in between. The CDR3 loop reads CASSISQGSNYGYTF. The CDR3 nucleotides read TGTGCCAGTAGTATAAGCCAGGGGTCCAACTATGGCTACACCTTC. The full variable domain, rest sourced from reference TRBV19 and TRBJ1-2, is DGGITQSPKYLFRKEGQNVTLSCEQNLNHDAMYWYRQDPGQGLRLIYYSQIVNDFQKGDIAEGYSVSREKKESFPLTVTSAQKNPTAFYLCASSISQGSNYGYTFGSGTRLTVV.

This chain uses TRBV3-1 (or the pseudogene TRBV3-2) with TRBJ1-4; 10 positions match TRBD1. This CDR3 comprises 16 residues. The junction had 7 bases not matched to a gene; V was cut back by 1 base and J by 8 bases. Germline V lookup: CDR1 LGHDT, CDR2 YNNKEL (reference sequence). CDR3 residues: CASSQGSGTGVEKLFF. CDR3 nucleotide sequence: TGTGCCAGCAGCCAAGGTAGCGGGACAGGGGTAGAAAAACTGTTTTTT.

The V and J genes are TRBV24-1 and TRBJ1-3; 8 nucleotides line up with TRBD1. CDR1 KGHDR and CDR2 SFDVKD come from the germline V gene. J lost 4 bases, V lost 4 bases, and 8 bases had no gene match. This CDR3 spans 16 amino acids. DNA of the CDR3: TGTGCCACCAGTGAGACGGCGACAGGGGCCGGAAACACCATATATTTT. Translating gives CATSETATGAGNTIYF.

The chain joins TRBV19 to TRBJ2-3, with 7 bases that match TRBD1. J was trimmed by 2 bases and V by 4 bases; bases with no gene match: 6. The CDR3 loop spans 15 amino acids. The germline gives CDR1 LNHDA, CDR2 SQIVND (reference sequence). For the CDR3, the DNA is TGTGCCAGTAGTACGGGACAGTTAGACACAGATACGCAGTATTTT. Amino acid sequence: CASSTGQLDTDTQYF.

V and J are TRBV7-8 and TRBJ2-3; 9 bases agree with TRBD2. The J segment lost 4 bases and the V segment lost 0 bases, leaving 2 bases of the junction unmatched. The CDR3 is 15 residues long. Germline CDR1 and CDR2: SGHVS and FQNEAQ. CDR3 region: CASSLATSGSDTQYF. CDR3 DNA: TGTGCCAGCAGCTTAGCGACTAGCGGTTCAGATACGCAGTATTTT.